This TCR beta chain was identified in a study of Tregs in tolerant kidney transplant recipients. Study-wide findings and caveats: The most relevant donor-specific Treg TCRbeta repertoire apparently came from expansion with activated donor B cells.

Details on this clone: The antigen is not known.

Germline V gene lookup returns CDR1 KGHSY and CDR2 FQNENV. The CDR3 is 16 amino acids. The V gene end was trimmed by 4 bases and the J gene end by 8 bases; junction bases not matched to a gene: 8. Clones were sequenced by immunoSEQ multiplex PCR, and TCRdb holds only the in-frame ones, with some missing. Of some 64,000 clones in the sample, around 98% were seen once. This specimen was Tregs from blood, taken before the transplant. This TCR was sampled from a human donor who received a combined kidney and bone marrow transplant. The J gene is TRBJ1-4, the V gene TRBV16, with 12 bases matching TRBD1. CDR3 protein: CASSPQGQGAREKLFF. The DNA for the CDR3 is TGTGCCAGCAGCCCGCAGGGACAGGGGGCGCGGGAAAAACTGTTTTTT. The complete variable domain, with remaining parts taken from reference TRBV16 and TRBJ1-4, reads GEEVAQTPKHLVRGEGQKAKLYCAPIKGHSYVFWYQQVLKNEFKFLISFQNENVFDETGMPKERFSAKCLPNSPCSLEIQATKLEDSAVYFCASSPQGQGAREKLFFGSGTQLSVL.